The 10 T cell receptor beta chains below were found in one sample sequenced in a study of T cell repertoires in cytomegalovirus infection. TCRdb called the reads again in MiXCR, with one record for every CDR3 protein. Of 150,000 to 200,000 distinct CDR3 sequences detected, 17% appear once; the ten largest clones hold 20% to 25%. Sequencing was performed on CD8+ T cells from PBMCs. The receptors derive from a human donor in good health (CMV status not recorded). Some clones in this sample may be carry-over from other donors' samples.

This clonotype was seen a handful of times. The J gene is TRBJ2-7, the V gene TRBV29-1, with a possible D match to TRBD2 (5 bases). This CDR3 comprises 16 residues. Germline loops: CDR1 SQVTM, CDR2 ANQGSEA. Trimming shortened V by 6 bases and J by 2 bases, and 23 bases separated the two germline ends. The DNA for the CDR3 is TGCAGCGTCCCGGCCGCGGGCCCGTCGACAACCTACGAGCAGTACTTC. This encodes CSVPAAGPSTTYEQYF.

V is TRBV20-1 and J is TRBJ1-5; D may be TRBD1 (5 bases). The CDR3 loop spans 17 amino acids. V was clipped by 1 base and J by 0 bases, with 16 bases between them. Germline V CDR1 and CDR2: DFQATT, SNEGSKA (reference sequence). The CDR3 DNA is TGCAGTGCTAGAGGGGACCCCGAGGGGTATAGCAATCAGCCCCAGCATTTT. It is translated as CSARGDPEGYSNQPQHF.

The chain uses TRBV28 and TRBJ1-5, with a tentative D call TRBD1 (5 bases). CDR3 length: 14 residues. Germline CDR1 is MDHEN and CDR2 is SYDVKM. Deletions cut 5 bases from V and 0 bases from J, with 8 bases between. The CDR3 DNA reads TGTGCCAGCAGTCCAGGGTCTAGCAATCAGCCCCAGCATTTT. Its translation is CASSPGSSNQPQHF.

In its sample, this clonotype was seen a few times. The V gene is TRBV29-1, the J gene TRBJ2-3; TRBD2 matches at 9 bases. CDR1 and CDR2 from the germline V gene are SQVTM and ANQGSEA. V lost 4 bases and J lost 2; bases outside the gene matches: 4. CDR3 length: 14 amino acids. The CDR3 nucleotides read TGCAGCGTTGGGGTAGCGGGGGCCACAGATACGCAGTATTTT. Protein: CSVGVAGATDTQYF.

The chain recombines TRBV12-3 or TRBV12-4 with TRBJ2-1; 7 bases are a match to TRBD1. CDR3 length: 15 residues. J was trimmed by 6 bases and V by 2 bases; bases with no gene match: 7. Here the CDR3 DNA reads TGTGCCAGCAGTTTATGGACAGGCGGCGGCAATGAGCAGTTCTTC. Its translation is CASSLWTGGGNEQFF.

The chain is built from TRBV9 and TRBJ1-1; TRBD1 agrees at 11 bases. This CDR3 contains 17 residues. Germline trimming cut 3 bases from V and 3 bases from J; bases unmatched to any gene: 10. Per the germline V gene, CDR1 is SGDLS and CDR2 is YYNGEE. Here the CDR3 reads CASSAGQGARTDTEAFF. The CDR3 coding sequence is TGTGCCAGCAGCGCCGGACAGGGGGCGAGGACGGACACTGAAGCTTTCTTT. The whole variable domain, remainder taken from reference TRBV9 and TRBJ1-1, is DSGVTQTPKHLITATGQRVTLRCSPRSGDLSVYWYQQSLDQGLQFLIQYYNGEERAKGNILERFSAQQFPDLHSELNLSSLELGDSALYFCASSAGQGARTDTEAFFGQGTRLTVV.

This chain's CDR3 is CASSQDPAGTNTEAFF. In DNA form, the CDR3 reads TGCGCCAGCAGCCAAGATCCAGCGGGAACTAACACTGAAGCTTTCTTT. V gene TRBV4-3 combines with J gene TRBJ1-1; D unclear. The germline CDR1 and CDR2 sequences are LGHNA and YSLEER. The CDR3 runs to 16 residues. Trimming cost V 0 bases and J 2 bases, with 13 bases left between them.

This clonotype appeared many times. The V call is TRBV7-2, the J call TRBJ1-5; D call uncertain. V lost 4 bases and J 5 bases, leaving 9 bases between the germline ends. Germline V gene data show CDR1 as SGHTA and CDR2 as FQGNSA. This CDR3 has 13 residues. The CDR3 region has the DNA TGTGCCAGCAGCTCTGGAGCCCATCAGCCCCAGCATTTT. Translation: CASSSGAHQPQHF. The full variable domain, rest sourced from reference TRBV7-2 and TRBJ1-5, is GAGVSQSPSNKVTEKGKDVELRCDPISGHTALYWYRQSLGQGLEFLIYFQGNSAPDKSGLPSDRFSAERTGGSVSTLTIQRTQQEDSAVYLCASSSGAHQPQHFGDGTRLSIL.

The gene calls are TRBV9 and TRBJ1-1, with TRBD1 as a possible D gene (6 bases). Trimming left V 3 bases short and J 4 bases short, with 13 bases between. CDR3 size: 14 residues. Germline V lookup: CDR1 SGDLS, CDR2 YYNGEE. The CDR3 DNA reads TGTGCCAGCAGCGCACAGGGTGCCGGCACTGAAGCTTTCTTT. Encoded protein: CASSAQGAGTEAFF. The full variable domain, in which reference TRBV9 and TRBJ1-1 provide the parts outside the CDR3, is DSGVTQTPKHLITATGQRVTLRCSPRSGDLSVYWYQQSLDQGLQFLIQYYNGEERAKGNILERFSAQQFPDLHSELNLSSLELGDSALYFCASSAQGAGTEAFFGQGTRLTVV.

The table lists this clonotype with a few counts. V and J are TRBV4-1 and TRBJ2-3; the match to TRBD2 covers 8 bases. The CDR3 contains 16 residues. Germline V lookup: CDR1 MGHRA, CDR2 YSYEKL. V dropped 6 bases and J dropped 0; count of bases not matched to a gene: 8. The CDR3 sequence: CASRRTSLASTDTQYF. The CDR3 nucleotides read TGCGCCAGCAGGAGGACTAGCCTTGCTAGCACAGATACGCAGTATTTT.